This T cell receptor (beta chain) was observed in a study of shared clonotypes between healthy human individuals. The count of this clone is one. In the same sample, other DNA sequences code for this CDR3. Tens of thousands of T cell genomes (approximately 0.2 ug DNA) went into each sorted-subset replicate. Source study methods: For the immunoSEQ data, sequences were junction-only without quality scores, so filtering differed. This table comes from immunoSEQ multiplex PCR, and its TCRdb copy is limited to in-frame clones, with some not included. V and J calls plus clone size are reproduced from that table; the DNA served to infer D and trimming. The sample lists 2 million to 2.5 million clones, just over 90% seen once, with roughly 0.36% in the top ten. The sequencing sample was made of naive CD4+ T cells from PBMCs. Subset noted: CD45RA+ positively selected. The clonotype comes from a man younger than 35 in good health. Some clones in this sample may be carry-over from other donors' samples.

The CDR3 nucleotides are TGTGCCAGCAGTTCCCCCCAGGGCAATCAGCCCCAGCATTTT. Translating gives CASSSPQGNQPQHF. The chain couples TRBV28 to TRBJ1-5; D unclear. This CDR3 region has 14 residues. V dropped 4 bases and J dropped 2 bases, with 9 bases sitting between them. CDR1 is MDHEN, CDR2 SYDVKM, per germline. The variable domain in full, with the rest retrieved from reference TRBV28 and TRBJ1-5, is DVKVTQSSRYLVKRTGEKVFLECVQDMDHENMFWYRQDPGLGLRLIYFSYDVKMKEKGDIPEGYSVSREKKERFSLILESASTNQTSMYLCASSSPQGNQPQHFGDGTRLSIL.